This record concerns one TCR beta chain sequence. Antigen unknown. The data belong to a study of cytomegalovirus exposure and HLA in healthy donors. Study-wide findings and caveats: In a later analysis, HLA-C alleles had the fewest associated TCRs, DRB1 alleles the most. The study assumed roughly uniform donor sequencing depth for presence/absence analyses.

CDR1 and CDR2 from the germline V gene are KGHSH and LQKENI. CDR3 length equals 15 residues. The germline V and J ends were trimmed by 3 bases and 3 bases, with 15 bases remaining between them. 60 Vbeta and 13 Jbeta primers were used in PCR. Repertoires were generated with immunoSEQ multiplex PCR, while TCRdb's copy carries only in-frame clones and drops some. The sample has 130,000 to 150,000 clones; 75% to 90% are singletons. The sequencing input was PBMCs. The sequence was obtained from a man aged 40-55 years in good health and CMV-seronegative. The rearrangement joins TRBV18 to TRBJ2-7, with D possibly matching TRBD2 (5 bases). This CDR3 reads CASSPPEAAGYEQYF. CDR3 bases: TGTGCCAGCTCACCCCCGGAGGCGGCGGGCTACGAGCAGTACTTC. The whole variable domain, filled in from reference TRBV18 and TRBJ2-7, reads NAGVMQNPRHLVRRRGQEARLRCSPMKGHSHVYWYRQLPEEGLKFMVYLQKENIIDESGMPKERFSAEFPKEGPSILRIQQVVRGDSAAYFCASSPPEAAGYEQYFGPGTRLTVT.